These 6 T cell receptor beta chains were all obtained from the same sample, sequenced in a study of T-cell memory formation after mild COVID-19. TCRdb recomputed calls from the 5' RACE reads with MiXCR, one row per CDR3 protein. Of roughly 480,000 distinct CDR3 sequences listed, around a quarter were seen once; the top ten hold around 12%. Material for sequencing was PBMCs or a T cell subset sorted from them (not recorded which). The origin of the receptors is an adult woman who had mild COVID-19 (a few samples of this study predate the infection). Cell type and time point are not known.

The rearrangement links TRBV20-1 to TRBJ2-3, with TRBD2 matching 8 bases. There are 16 residues in the CDR3. V lost 5 bases and J lost 0; bases outside the gene matches: 10. Germline V gene lookup returns CDR1 DFQATT and CDR2 SNEGSKA (reference sequence). CDR3 nucleotides: TGCAGTGCTCCTACTAGCGGTTATACTAGCACAGATACGCAGTATTTT. This sequence encodes CSAPTSGYTSTDTQYF.

V and J are TRBV7-8 and TRBJ2-7, with D perhaps TRBD2 (6 bases). CDR3 length: 15 residues. V lost 1 base and J lost 0, with 10 bases in between. Germline V gene data show CDR1 as SGHVS and CDR2 as FQNEAQ. The CDR3 protein is CASSLGDSISYEQYF. In DNA form, the CDR3 reads TGTGCCAGCAGCTTAGGGGACTCAATCTCCTACGAGCAGTACTTC.

This clonotype was seen only a few times. The CDR3 DNA sequence: TGCGCCAGCGCTTCGGGGGGAGCCGGGGAGCTGTTTTTT. Protein: CASASGGAGELFF. This sequence joins TRBV5-1 and TRBJ2-2; 7 bases fit TRBD2. The germline gives CDR1 SGHRS, CDR2 YFSETQ. The V segment lost 7 bases and the J segment 6 bases; nucleotides outside the gene matches: 6. This CDR3 comprises 13 residues.

This clonotype has only a few counts. CDR3 sequence: CASSYSPGGLGTEAFF. Here the CDR3 DNA reads TGTGCCAGCAGTTATTCGCCGGGGGGGTTGGGCACTGAAGCTTTCTTT. The V call is TRBV6-5, the J call TRBJ1-1, with D perhaps TRBD1 (5 bases). CDR1 MNHEY and CDR2 SVGAGI come from the germline V gene. Trimming cost V 3 bases and J 4 bases, with 18 bases left between them. CDR3 length equals 16 residues.

This clonotype was recorded a few times. The chain employs TRBV27 and TRBJ2-1, with 10 bases that match TRBD2. V gave up 3 bases and J gave up 6 bases; unmatched junction bases: 11. Germline V gene lookup returns CDR1 MNHEY and CDR2 SMNVEV (reference sequence). There are 17 residues in the CDR3. The CDR3: CASSFLGWASGSNEQFF. The CDR3 nucleotides are TGTGCCAGCAGTTTTCTAGGTTGGGCTAGCGGGAGCAATGAGCAGTTCTTC.

This clonotype was observed a few times. V usage is TRBV12-3 or TRBV12-4 and J usage is TRBJ2-1; D is possibly TRBD1 (5 bases). This CDR3 has 13 amino acids. V lost 5 bases and J 4 bases, leaving 9 bases between the germline ends. CDR3 sequence: CASSPTEYNEQFF. DNA for the CDR3: TGTGCCAGCAGTCCGACAGAGTACAATGAGCAGTTCTTC.